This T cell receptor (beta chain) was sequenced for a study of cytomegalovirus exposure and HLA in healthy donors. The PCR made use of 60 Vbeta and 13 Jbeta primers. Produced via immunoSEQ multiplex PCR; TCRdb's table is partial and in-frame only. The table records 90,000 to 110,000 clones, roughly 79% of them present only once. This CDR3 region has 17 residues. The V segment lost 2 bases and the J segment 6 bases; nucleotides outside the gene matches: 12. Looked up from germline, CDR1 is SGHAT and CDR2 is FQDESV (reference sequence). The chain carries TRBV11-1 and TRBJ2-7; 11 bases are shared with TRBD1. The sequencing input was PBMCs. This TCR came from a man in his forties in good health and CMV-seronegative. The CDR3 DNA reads TGTGCCAGCAGCTTAAGGACAGGGGGCGCTGGGACTACCGAGCAGTACTTC. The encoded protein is CASSLRTGGAGTTEQYF.